The 3 T cell receptor beta chains reported below all come from one sample, sequenced in a study of CD8+ T cells in alopecia areata (dated by TCRdb to the late 2010s). Interpreted using the paper, the time point label stands for: baseline before oral tofacitinib. The library was generated by the immunoSEQ multiplex PCR assay. To provide template for TCR sequencing, every sample had RNA extracted and reverse transcribed into cDNA. In its TCRdb copy, this immuneACCESS table keeps in-frame sequences only and misses some clones. Where compared with another copy, unresolved V genes explain less than half of these, and the others have no known cause. The sample records about 190,000 clones, about 60% of which are singletons. The ten largest make up around 15% of the sample. The starting material was CD4+ T cells sorted from blood, obtained at week 0. The receptor set was obtained from a human donor with alopecia areata.

The rearrangement joins TRBV6-5 to TRBJ1-2; D is uncertain. This CDR3 is 11 amino acids long. Between the trimmed V and J ends, which lost 6 bases and 5 bases, there was a span of 7 bases. Germline lookup yields CDR1 MNHEY and CDR2 SVGAGI. This CDR3 is CASRGGYGYTF. DNA of the CDR3: TGTGCCAGCAGAGGCGGATATGGCTACACCTTC.

The chain couples TRBV10-3 to TRBJ2-2; TRBD1 matches at 9 bases. V lost 3 bases and J lost 3; bases outside the gene matches: 11. The germline CDR1 and CDR2 sequences are ENHRY and SYGVKD. The length of the CDR3 is 18 residues. CDR3 DNA sequence: TGTGCCATCAGTGATAAGGGCGGGACAGGGATTTACACCGGGGAGCTGTTTTTT. It specifies CAISDKGGTGIYTGELFF.

The V gene is TRBV29-1, the J gene TRBJ2-1; D is unclear. CDR1 is SQVTM, CDR2 ANQGSEA, per germline. V gave up 0 bases and J gave up 7 bases, with 1 base separating them. This CDR3 is 10 amino acids long. As DNA, the CDR3 is TGCAGCGTTGAAGAAAATGAGCAGTTCTTC. This encodes CSVEENEQFF.